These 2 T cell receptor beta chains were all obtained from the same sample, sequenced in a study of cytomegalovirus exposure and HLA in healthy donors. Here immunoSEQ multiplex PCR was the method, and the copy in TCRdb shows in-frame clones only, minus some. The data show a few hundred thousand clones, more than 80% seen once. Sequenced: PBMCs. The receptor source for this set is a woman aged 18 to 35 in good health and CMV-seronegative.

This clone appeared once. CDR3 in amino acids: CASSWNRDPVYEQYF. CDR3 nucleotides: TGTGCCAGCAGTTGGAACCGGGATCCCGTCTACGAGCAGTACTTC. The chain couples TRBV6-5 to TRBJ2-7, with D possibly being TRBD2 (5 bases). The germline V and J ends were trimmed by 4 bases and 3 bases, with 16 bases remaining between them. There are 15 residues in the CDR3. The germline gives CDR1 MNHEY, CDR2 SVGAGI.

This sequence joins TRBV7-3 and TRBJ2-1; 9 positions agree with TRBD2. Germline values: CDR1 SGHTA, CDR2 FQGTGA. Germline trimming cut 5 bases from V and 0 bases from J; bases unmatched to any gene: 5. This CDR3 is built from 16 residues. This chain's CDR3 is CASSPYSGSSYNEQFF. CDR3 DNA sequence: TGTGCCAGCAGCCCATATAGCGGGAGCTCCTACAATGAGCAGTTCTTC.